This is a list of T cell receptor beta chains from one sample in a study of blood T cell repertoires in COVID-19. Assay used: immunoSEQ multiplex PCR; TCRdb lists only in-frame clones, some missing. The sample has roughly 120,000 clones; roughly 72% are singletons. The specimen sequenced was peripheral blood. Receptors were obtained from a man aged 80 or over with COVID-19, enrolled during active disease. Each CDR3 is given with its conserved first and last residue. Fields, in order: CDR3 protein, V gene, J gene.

CDR3: CASSDTGGDYGYTF
V: TRBV18
J: TRBJ1-2

CDR3: CASRVGMNTEAFF
V: TRBV5-1
J: TRBJ1-1

CDR3: CARSRLPGVHTF
V: TRBV5-3
J: TRBJ1-2

CDR3: CATTGGTGRLEQYF
V: TRBV28
J: TRBJ2-7

CDR3: CASSSRGRAGSYNEQFF
V: TRBV7-9
J: TRBJ2-1

CDR3: CASSRQGKFEKLFF
V: TRBV11-2
J: TRBJ1-4

CDR3: CASSQGELVVGEQFF
V: TRBV4-2
J: TRBJ2-1

CDR3: CASSLAVDAGGGYEQYF
V: TRBV11-2
J: TRBJ2-7

CDR3: CASSFGSGANTGELFF
V: TRBV28
J: TRBJ2-2

CDR3: CASSSRGYTEAFF
V: TRBV11-3
J: TRBJ1-1

CDR3: CASSLGGTDYNSPLHF
V: TRBV7-2
J: TRBJ1-6

CDR3: CASSLVPSAGGETQYF
V: TRBV5-5
J: TRBJ2-5

CDR3: CASRSGTGLYGYTF
V: TRBV9
J: TRBJ1-2

CDR3: CASSMGTGSEVYEQYF
V: TRBV19
J: TRBJ2-7

CDR3: CASSTGTGTYEQYF
V: TRBV7-9
J: TRBJ2-7

CDR3: CSVEVLYEQYF
V: TRBV29-1
J: TRBJ2-7

CDR3: CASSVFGGPGNTIYF
V: TRBV9
J: TRBJ1-3

CDR3: CAISEEGRNTDTQYF
V: TRBV10-3
J: TRBJ2-3

CDR3: CASSPNAGDGEAFF
V: TRBV5-1
J: TRBJ1-1

CDR3: CASSISAGTPTDYGYTF
V: TRBV5-1
J: TRBJ1-2

CDR3: CASSGIGGAFSGNTIYF
V: TRBV9
J: TRBJ1-3

CDR3: CASSLSSSGTYEQYF
V: TRBV27
J: TRBJ2-7

CDR3: CASSLRLAGVHEQYF
V: TRBV5-1
J: TRBJ2-7

CDR3: CASSVRGQGAGEQYF
V: TRBV9
J: TRBJ2-7

CDR3: CASSFGDRGKNIQYF
V: TRBV13
J: TRBJ2-4

CDR3: CASSYRVDSSYNSPLHF
V: TRBV28
J: TRBJ1-6

CDR3: CASSSGLAAYNEQFF
V: TRBV28
J: TRBJ2-1

CDR3: CASALGTGNVNEQFF
V: TRBV12-5
J: TRBJ2-1

CDR3: CASSTRDYPTGELFF
V: TRBV6-5
J: TRBJ2-2

CDR3: CASTDREVNEQFF
V: TRBV19
J: TRBJ2-1

CDR3: CSVEWVGVGLNEKLFF
V: TRBV29-1
J: TRBJ1-4

CDR3: CASSLRAGSLGGGNQPQHF
V: TRBV27
J: TRBJ1-5

CDR3: CASSPRGGQGSYEQYF
V: TRBV19
J: TRBJ2-7

CDR3: CASSASYEQYF
V: TRBV7-9
J: TRBJ2-7

CDR3: CASSSGGDNYGYTF
V: TRBV10-2
J: TRBJ1-2

CDR3: CASSLYQGAVYQPQHF
V: TRBV28
J: TRBJ1-5

CDR3: CASSLSSYNEQFF
V: TRBV28
J: TRBJ2-1

CDR3: CASSQDRVRPQPQHF
V: TRBV3-1/TRBV3-2
J: TRBJ1-5

CDR3: CASSYGTSGSYEQFF
V: TRBV4-2
J: TRBJ2-1

CDR3: CASRDFNSGNTIYF
V: TRBV28
J: TRBJ1-3

CDR3: CASSLGANQPQHF
V: TRBV5-1
J: TRBJ1-5

CDR3: CASSPRDRGYGYTF
V: TRBV6-6
J: TRBJ1-2

CDR3: CASSMTVGYGYTF
V: TRBV19
J: TRBJ1-2

CDR3: CASSAGTLNYGYTF
V: TRBV7-3
J: TRBJ1-2

CDR3: CASSYAGDGADTQYF
V: TRBV7-2
J: TRBJ2-3

CDR3: CASRPRQGRSTDTQYF
V: TRBV28
J: TRBJ2-3